The 4 T cell receptor beta chains reported below all come from one sample, sequenced in a study of T-cell reconstitution after alpha-beta-depleted transplantation in children (dated by TCRdb to 2015 to 2016). The library was prepared using PCR. Sequencing was performed on an Illumina HiSeq 2500. TCR libraries were prepared with molecular barcoding, using unique molecular identifiers to normalize TCRbeta repertoire quantification. In-frame beta chains were kept once TCRdb had trimmed the public reads at Q25 with fastp and called clones with MiXCR. When rows share a CDR3 protein, they turn into one entry using the most common DNA and genes. The sample records 490,000 or so distinct CDR3 sequences, roughly an eighth of which are singletons. The leading ten clones occupy approximately 5.4% of the sample. Material: PBMCs from the stem cell graft donor, obtained from the stem cell graft. The receptor source for this set is a human donor who donated a stem cell graft to a child with combined immunodeficiency.

This clonotype has only a few counts. The gene calls are TRBV12-3 or TRBV12-4 and TRBJ2-1; D uncertain. Trimming took off 2 bases at V and 7 bases at J, with 9 bases between the two ends. The CDR3 consists of 13 residues. CDR3 nucleotides: TGTGCCAGCAGTTTAAACGATAGGAATGAGCAGTTCTTC. Translating gives CASSLNDRNEQFF.

This clonotype was found many times. The J gene is TRBJ2-4, the V gene TRBV12-5; D remains unclear. The CDR3 totals 14 residues. With 2 bases removed from V and 6 bases from J, the gap between germline ends came to 11 bases. The germline CDR1 and CDR2 sequences are LGHNT and FRNRAP. CDR3 residues: CASGLTRSLNIQYF. CDR3 bases: TGTGCTAGTGGTTTGACACGGAGTTTAAACATTCAGTACTTC.

This clonotype was counted at least ten times. This rearrangement joins TRBV29-1 to TRBJ1-4, with D unclear. Trimming removed 0 bases from V and 2 bases from J, with 4 bases in between. The length of the CDR3 is 13 residues. The germline V gene has CDR1 SQVTM and CDR2 ANQGSEA. Written as DNA, the CDR3 is TGCAGCGTTGAAGATAGGACTAATGAAAAACTGTTTTTT. It yields the protein CSVEDRTNEKLFF. Complete variable domain (other parts from reference TRBV29-1 and TRBJ1-4): SAVISQKPSRDICQRGTSLTIQCQVDSQVTMMFWYRQQPGQSLTLIATANQGSEATYESGFVIDKFPISRPNLTFSTLTVSNMSPEDSSIYLCSVEDRTNEKLFFGSGTQLSVL.

This clonotype was counted many times. V gene TRBV12-3 or TRBV12-4 combines with J gene TRBJ2-2; perhaps TRBD1 as D (5 bases). The CDR3 runs to 14 residues. With 5 bases removed from V and 4 bases from J, the gap between germline ends came to 11 bases. The CDR3 region has the DNA TGTGCCAGCAGTCCCACAGGACCCACCGGGGAGCTGTTTTTT. This encodes CASSPTGPTGELFF.